The sequence of this TCR beta chain was determined in a study of T cell responses to AZD1222 COVID-19 vaccine. Study summary: The analysis combined second doses at about 4 or about 12 weeks. Study outcomes and limitations: At baseline, just 6 or 7 AZD1222 recipients tested seropositive.

Sequencing was performed with immunoSEQ multiplex PCR; in TCRdb, only in-frame clones are kept and a portion is missing. This sample carries 74,000 or so clones, 70% to 90% of them seen once, and the ten largest clones take about 13%. CDR3 length equals 14 residues. Trimming took 2 bases from V and 0 from J, leaving 5 bases between them. Germline CDR1 reads MNHEY; CDR2 reads SVGAGI. The table lists this clone with a count of one. The target antigen is unknown. The chain is built from TRBV6-5 and TRBJ1-3; no clear D gene. Specimen: peripheral blood, collected on day 0 of AZD1222 vaccination. The TCR sequence derives from an adult in good health. For the CDR3, the DNA is TGTGCCAGCAGTTACAGCTACTCTGGAAACACCATATATTTT. Amino acids: CASSYSYSGNTIYF.